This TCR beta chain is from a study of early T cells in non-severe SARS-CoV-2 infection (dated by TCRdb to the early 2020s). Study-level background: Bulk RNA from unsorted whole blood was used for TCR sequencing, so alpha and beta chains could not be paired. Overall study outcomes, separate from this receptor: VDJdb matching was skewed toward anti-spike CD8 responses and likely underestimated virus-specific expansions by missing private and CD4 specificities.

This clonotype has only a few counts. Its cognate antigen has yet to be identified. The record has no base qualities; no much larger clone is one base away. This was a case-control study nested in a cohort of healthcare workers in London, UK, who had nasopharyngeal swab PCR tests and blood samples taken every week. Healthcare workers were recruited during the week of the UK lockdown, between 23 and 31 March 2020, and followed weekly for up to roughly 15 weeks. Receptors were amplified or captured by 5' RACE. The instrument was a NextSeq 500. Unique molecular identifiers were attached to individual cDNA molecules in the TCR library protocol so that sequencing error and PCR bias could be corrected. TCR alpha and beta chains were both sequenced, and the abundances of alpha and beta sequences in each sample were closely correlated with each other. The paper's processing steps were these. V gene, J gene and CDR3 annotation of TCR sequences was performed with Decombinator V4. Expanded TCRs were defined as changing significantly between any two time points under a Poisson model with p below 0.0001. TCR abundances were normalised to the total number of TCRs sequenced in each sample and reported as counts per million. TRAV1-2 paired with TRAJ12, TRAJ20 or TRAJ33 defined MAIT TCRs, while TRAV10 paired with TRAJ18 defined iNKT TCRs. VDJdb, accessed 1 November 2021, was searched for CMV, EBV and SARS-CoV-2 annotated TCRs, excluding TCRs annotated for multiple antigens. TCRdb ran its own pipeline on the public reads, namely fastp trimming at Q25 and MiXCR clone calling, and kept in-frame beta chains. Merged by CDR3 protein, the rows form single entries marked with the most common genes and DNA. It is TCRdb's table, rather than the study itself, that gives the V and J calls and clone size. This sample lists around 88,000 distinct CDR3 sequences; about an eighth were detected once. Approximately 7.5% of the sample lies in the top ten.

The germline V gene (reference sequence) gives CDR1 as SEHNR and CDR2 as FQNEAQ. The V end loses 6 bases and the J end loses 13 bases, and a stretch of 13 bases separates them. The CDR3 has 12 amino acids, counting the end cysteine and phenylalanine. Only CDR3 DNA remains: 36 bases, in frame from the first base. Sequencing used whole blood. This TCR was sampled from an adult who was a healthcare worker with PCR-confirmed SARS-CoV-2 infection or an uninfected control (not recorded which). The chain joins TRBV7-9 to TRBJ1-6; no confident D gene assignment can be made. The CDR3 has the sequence CASSMSNRPLHF. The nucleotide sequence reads TGTGCCAGCAGTATGTCAAATAGGCCCCTCCACTTT.